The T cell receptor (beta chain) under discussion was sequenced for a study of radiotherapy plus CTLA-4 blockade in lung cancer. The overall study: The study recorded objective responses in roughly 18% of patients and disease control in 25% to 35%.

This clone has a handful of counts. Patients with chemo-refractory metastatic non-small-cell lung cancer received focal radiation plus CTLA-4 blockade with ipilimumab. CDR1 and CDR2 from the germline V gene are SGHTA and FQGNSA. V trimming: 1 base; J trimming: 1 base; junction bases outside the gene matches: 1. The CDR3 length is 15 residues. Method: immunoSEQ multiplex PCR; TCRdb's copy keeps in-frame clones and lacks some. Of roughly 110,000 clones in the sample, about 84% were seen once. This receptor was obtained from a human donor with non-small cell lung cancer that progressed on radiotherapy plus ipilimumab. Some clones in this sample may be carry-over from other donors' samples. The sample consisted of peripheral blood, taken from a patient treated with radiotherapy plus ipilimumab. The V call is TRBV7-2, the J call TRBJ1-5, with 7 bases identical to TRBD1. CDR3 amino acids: CASSLGDRSNQPQHF. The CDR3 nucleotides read TGTGCCAGCAGCTTAGGGGACAGAAGCAATCAGCCCCAGCATTTT.